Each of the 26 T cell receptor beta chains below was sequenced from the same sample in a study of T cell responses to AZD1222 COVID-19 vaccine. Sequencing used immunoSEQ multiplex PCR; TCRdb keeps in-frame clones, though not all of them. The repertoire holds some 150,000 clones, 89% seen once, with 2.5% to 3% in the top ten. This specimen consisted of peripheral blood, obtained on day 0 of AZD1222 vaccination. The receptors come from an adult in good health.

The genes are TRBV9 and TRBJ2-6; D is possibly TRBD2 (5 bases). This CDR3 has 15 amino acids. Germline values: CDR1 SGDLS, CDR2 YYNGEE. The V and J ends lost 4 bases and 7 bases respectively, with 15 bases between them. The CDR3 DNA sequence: TGTGCCAGCAGCTCCCAACCGGGGAATGCCAACGTCCTGACTTTC. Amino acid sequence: CASSSQPGNANVLTF.

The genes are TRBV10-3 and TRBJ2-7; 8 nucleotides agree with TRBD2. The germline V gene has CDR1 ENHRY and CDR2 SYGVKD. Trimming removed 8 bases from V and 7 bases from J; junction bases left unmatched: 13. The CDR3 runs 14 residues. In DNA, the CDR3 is TGTGCCATCGCATCGGCTAGCGGGCTCCGGGAGCAGTACTTC. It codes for CAIASASGLREQYF.

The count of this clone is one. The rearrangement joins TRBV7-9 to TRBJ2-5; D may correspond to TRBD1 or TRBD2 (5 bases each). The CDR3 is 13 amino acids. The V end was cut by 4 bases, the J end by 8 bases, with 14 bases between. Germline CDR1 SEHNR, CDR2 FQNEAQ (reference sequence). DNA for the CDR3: TGTGCCAGCAGCTCCCGGGTGGGGGAAACCCAGTACTTC. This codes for CASSSRVGETQYF.

CDR3 sequence reads: CASSLRGEGNTGELFF. DNA for the CDR3: TGTGCCAGCAGTTTAAGGGGGGAGGGAAACACCGGGGAGCTGTTTTTT. V and J are TRBV27 and TRBJ2-2; D possibly corresponds to TRBD2 (7 bases). This CDR3 is built from 16 residues. Germline CDR1 is MNHEY and CDR2 is SMNVEV (reference sequence). V was pared by 2 bases and J by 2 bases, with 12 bases between.

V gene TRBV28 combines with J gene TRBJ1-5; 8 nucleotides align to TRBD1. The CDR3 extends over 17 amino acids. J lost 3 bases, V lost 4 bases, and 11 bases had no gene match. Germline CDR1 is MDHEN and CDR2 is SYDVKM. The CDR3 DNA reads TGTGCCAGCAGTTCCCAGAAGGGACAGGTTTTCAATCAGCCCCAGCATTTT. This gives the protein CASSSQKGQVFNQPQHF.

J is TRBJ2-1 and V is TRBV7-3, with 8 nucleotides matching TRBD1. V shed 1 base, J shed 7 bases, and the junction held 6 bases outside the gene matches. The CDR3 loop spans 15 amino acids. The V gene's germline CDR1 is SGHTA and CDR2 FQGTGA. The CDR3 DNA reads TGTGCCAGCAGCTTAAACAGGGGGGTTCAGAATGAGCAGTTCTTC. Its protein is CASSLNRGVQNEQFF.

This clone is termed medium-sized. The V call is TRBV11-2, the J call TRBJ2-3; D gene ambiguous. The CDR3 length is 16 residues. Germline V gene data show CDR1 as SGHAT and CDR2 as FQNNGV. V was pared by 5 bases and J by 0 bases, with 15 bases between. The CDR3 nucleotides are TGTGCCAGCAGCACCCATTCCCGGGCCAGCACAGATACGCAGTATTTT. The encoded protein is CASSTHSRASTDTQYF.

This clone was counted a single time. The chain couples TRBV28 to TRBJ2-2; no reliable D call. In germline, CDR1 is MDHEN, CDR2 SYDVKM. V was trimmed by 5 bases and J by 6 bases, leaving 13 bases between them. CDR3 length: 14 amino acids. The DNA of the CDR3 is TGTGCCAGCAGTATTACTACCAGGCCCGGGGAGCTGTTTTTT. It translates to CASSITTRPGELFF.

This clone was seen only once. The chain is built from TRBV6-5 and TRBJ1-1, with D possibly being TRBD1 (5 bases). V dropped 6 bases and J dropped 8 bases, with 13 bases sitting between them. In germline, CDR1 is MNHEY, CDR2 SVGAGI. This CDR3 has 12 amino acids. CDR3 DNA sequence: TGTGCCAGCAGATCCCAGGGAGGGGAAGCTTTCTTT. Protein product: CASRSQGGEAFF.

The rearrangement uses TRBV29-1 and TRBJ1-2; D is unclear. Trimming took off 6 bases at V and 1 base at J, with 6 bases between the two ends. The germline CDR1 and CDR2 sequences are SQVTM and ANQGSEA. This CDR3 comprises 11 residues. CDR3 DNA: TGCAGCGTGTTGGATAACTATGGCTACACCTTC. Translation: CSVLDNYGYTF.

CDR3 sequence: CASSLEGQVSLPSYEQYF. The CDR3 nucleotides read TGTGCCAGCAGCTTGGAGGGACAGGTGAGCCTTCCTTCCTACGAGCAGTACTTC. This chain links TRBV5-8 with TRBJ2-7; TRBD1 aligns across 8 bases. V shed 0 bases, J shed 1 base, and the junction held 12 bases outside the gene matches. The germline V gene encodes CDR1 SGHTS and CDR2 YDEGEE. This CDR3 spans 18 amino acids.

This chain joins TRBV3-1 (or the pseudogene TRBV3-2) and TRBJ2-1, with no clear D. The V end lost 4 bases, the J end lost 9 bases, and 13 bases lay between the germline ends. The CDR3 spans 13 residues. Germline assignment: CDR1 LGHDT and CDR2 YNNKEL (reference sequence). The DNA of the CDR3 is TGTGCCAGCAGCCGGGCTCCGGGCGGTGAGCAGTTCTTC. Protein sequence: CASSRAPGGEQFF.

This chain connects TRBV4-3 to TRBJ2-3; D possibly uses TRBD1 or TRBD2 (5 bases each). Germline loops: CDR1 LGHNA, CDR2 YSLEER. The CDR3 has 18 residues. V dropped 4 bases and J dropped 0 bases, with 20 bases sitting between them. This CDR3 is CASSPEARGGSSTDTQYF. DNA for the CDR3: TGCGCCAGCAGCCCCGAGGCCCGGGGCGGAAGTAGCACAGATACGCAGTATTTT.

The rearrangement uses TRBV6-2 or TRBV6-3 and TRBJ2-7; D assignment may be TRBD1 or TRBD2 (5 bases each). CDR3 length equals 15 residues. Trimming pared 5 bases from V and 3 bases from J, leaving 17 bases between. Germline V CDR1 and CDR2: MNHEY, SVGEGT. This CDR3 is CASSPGTQPGYEQYF. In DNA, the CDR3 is TGTGCCAGCAGTCCCGGGACCCAACCCGGCTACGAGCAGTACTTC.

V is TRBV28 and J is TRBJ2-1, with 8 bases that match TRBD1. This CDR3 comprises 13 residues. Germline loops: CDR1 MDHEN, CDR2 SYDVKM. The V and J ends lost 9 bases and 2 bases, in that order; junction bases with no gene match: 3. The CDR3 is CASLTGAYNEQFF. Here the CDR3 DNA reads TGTGCCAGTCTGACAGGGGCCTACAATGAGCAGTTCTTC.

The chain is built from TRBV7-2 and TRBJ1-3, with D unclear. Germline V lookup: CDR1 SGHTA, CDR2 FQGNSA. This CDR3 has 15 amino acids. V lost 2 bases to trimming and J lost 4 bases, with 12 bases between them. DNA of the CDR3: TGTGCCAGCAGCTTAAATGGGGAACCCGGAAACACCATATATTTT. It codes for CASSLNGEPGNTIYF.

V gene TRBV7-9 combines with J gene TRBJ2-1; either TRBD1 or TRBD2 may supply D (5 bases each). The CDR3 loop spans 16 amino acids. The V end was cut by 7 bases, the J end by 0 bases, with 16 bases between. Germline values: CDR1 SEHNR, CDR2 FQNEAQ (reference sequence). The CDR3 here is CASNTPLGVSYNEQFF. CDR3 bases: TGTGCCAGCAACACCCCCTTGGGGGTCTCCTACAATGAGCAGTTCTTC.

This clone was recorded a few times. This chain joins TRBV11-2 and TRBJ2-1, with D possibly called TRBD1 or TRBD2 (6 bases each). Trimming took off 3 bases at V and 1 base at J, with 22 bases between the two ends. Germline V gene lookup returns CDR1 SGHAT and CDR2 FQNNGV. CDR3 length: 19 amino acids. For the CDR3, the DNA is TGTGCCAGCAGCTTGCCCAAGGGTGGAGGGGGTTTGTCCTACAATGAGCAGTTCTTC. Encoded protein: CASSLPKGGGGLSYNEQFF. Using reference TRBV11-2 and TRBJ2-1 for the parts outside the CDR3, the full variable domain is EAGVAQSPRYKIIEKRQSVAFWCNPISGHATLYWYQQILGQGPKLLIQFQNNGVVDDSQLPKDRFSAERLKGVDSTLKIQPAKLEDSAVYLCASSLPKGGGGLSYNEQFFGPGTRLTVL.

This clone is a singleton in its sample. The CDR3 region has the DNA TGTGCCAGCAGTTACGGGGGGAACACTGAAGCTTTCTTT. It is translated as CASSYGGNTEAFF. The V call is TRBV6-5, the J call TRBJ1-1; D perhaps matches TRBD1 (5 bases). The CDR3 consists of 13 residues. Germline-derived CDR1 and CDR2 are MNHEY and SVGAGI. V gave up 2 bases and J gave up 1 base, with 5 bases separating them.

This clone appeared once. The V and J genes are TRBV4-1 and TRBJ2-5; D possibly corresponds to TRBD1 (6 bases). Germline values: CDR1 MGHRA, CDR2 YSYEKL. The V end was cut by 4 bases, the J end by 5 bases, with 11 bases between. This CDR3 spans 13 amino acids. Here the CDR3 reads CASSLTGPETQYF. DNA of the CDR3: TGCGCCAGCAGCCTCACAGGGCCGGAGACCCAGTACTTC.

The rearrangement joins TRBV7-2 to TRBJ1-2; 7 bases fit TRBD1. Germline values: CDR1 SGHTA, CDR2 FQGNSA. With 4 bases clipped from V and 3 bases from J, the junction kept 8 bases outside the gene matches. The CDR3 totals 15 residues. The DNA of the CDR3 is TGTGCCAGCAGCTATCGGATTCAGGGGGACTATGGCTACACCTTC. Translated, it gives CASSYRIQGDYGYTF.

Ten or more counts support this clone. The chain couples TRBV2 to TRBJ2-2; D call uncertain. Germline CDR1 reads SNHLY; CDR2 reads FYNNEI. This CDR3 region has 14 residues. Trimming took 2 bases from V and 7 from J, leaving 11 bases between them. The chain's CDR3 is CASSETSAGGELFF. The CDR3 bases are TGTGCCAGCAGTGAAACAAGCGCAGGCGGGGAGCTGTTTTTT. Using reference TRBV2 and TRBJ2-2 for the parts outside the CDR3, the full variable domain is EPEVTQTPSHQVTQMGQEVILRCVPISNHLYFYWYRQILGQKVEFLVSFYNNEISEKSEIFDDQFSVERPDGSNFTLKIRSTKLEDSAMYFCASSETSAGGELFFGEGSRLTVL.

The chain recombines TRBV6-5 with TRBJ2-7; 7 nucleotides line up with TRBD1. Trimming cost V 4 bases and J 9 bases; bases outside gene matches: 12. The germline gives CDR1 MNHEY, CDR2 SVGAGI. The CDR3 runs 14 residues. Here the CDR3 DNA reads TGTGCCAGCAGTTCACAAACAGGGGCTGGCTCGCAGTACTTC. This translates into CASSSQTGAGSQYF.

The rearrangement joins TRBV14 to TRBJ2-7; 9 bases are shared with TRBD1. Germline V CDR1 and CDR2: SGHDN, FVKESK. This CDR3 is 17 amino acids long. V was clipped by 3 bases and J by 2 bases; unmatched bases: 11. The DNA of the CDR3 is TGTGCCAGCAGCCAGACCTATACAGGGGGCGCCCCCTACGAGCAGTACTTC. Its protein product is CASSQTYTGGAPYEQYF.

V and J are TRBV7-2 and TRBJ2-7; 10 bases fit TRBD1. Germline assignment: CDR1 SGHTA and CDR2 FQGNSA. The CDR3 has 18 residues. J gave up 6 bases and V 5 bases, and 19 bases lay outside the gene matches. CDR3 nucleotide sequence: TGTGCCAGCAGCCGTAACAGTCCAGGGACAGGGGCCCCCCTCGAGCAGTACTTC. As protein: CASSRNSPGTGAPLEQYF.

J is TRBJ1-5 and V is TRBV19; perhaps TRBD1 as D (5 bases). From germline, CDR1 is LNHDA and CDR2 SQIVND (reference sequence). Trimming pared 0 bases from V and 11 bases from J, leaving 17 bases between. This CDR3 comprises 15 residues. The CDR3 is CASSIDRVAMVTQHF. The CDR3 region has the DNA TGTGCCAGTAGTATAGACAGGGTCGCGATGGTGACCCAGCATTTT.